These 10 T cell receptor beta chains were all obtained from the same sample, sequenced in a study of metastatic and nonmetastatic thyroid tumors. Before thyroid surgery, none of the patients had received any treatment. TCRdb re-called the PCR reads through MiXCR. The sample includes under 95,000 clones, 9.5% to 15% of them seen just once. Material: blood. These TCRs come from a female donor with papillary thyroid cancer or a benign thyroid nodule (not recorded which). Some clones in this sample may be carry-over from other donors' samples.

Many counts were recorded for this clone. The rearrangement joins TRBV6-2 or TRBV6-3 to TRBJ2-1; D is undetermined. There are 14 residues in the CDR3. Per germline, CDR1 MNHEY and CDR2 SVGEGT. The V gene lost 6 bases and the J gene lost 10 bases, with 19 bases spanning the gap. The CDR3 protein is CASRRNALLSEQFF. In DNA form, the CDR3 reads TGTGCCAGCAGAAGGAACGCCCTACTGTCCGAGCAGTTCTTC.

The chain employs TRBV6-1 and TRBJ2-2; TRBD2 matches at 7 bases. Germline trimming cut 10 bases from V and 5 bases from J; bases unmatched to any gene: 13. The germline gives CDR1 MNHNS, CDR2 SASEGT. The CDR3 is made up of 15 amino acids. DNA of the CDR3: TGTGCCATCCAACCCTTAGAGGGAGGGACCGGGGAGCTGTTTTTT. Translating it yields CAIQPLEGGTGELFF.

This clone was seen repeatedly, ten times or more. The J gene is TRBJ1-5, the V gene TRBV10-3; 8 bases map to TRBD1. The germline CDR1 and CDR2 sequences are ENHRY and SYGVKD. CDR3 length: 15 amino acids. The V gene end was trimmed by 3 bases and the J gene end by 7 bases; junction bases not matched to a gene: 8. The CDR3 bases are TGTGCCATCAGTGACGGGACAGGAGTTGGGCAGCCCCAGCATTTT. Its protein is CAISDGTGVGQPQHF.

In its sample, this clone was seen a few times. This sequence may be a read error, since a much larger clone differs from it by one base. The V call is TRBV30, the J call TRBJ1-1; 7 nucleotides agree with TRBD1. Germline CDR1 and CDR2: GTSNPN and SVGIG (reference sequence). There are 17 residues in the CDR3. The ends lost 7 bases at V and 0 bases at J; junction bases unmatched: 17. The CDR3 DNA reads TGTGCCTATCACTCCGCTACAGGGGTGGGTGTGAACACTGAAGCTTTCTTT. It is translated as CAYHSATGVGVNTEAFF. Full variable domain (outside the CDR3, taken from reference TRBV30 and TRBJ1-1): SQTIHQWPATLVQPVGSPLSLECTVEGTSNPNLYWYRQAAGRGLQLLFYSVGIGQISSEVPQNLSASRPQDRQFILSSKKLLLSDSGFYLCAYHSATGVGVNTEAFFGQGTRLTVV.

The sample holds a few counts of this clone. This may be a read error, as it is one base from a much larger clone. Other DNA variants within this sample encode the same CDR3. The V gene is TRBV18, the J gene TRBJ1-6; 9 bases are shared with TRBD1. Germline V CDR1 and CDR2: KGHSH, LQKENI. This CDR3 is 15 amino acids long. The CDR3 reads CASLPGTGRNSPLHF. The CDR3 nucleotides read TGTGCCAGCTTGCCGGGGACAGGGAGGAATTCACCCCTCCACTTC.

This clone was detected many times. V gene TRBV12-3 or TRBV12-4 combines with J gene TRBJ2-5; a weak D match, TRBD2 (6 bases). CDR3 size: 16 residues. Trimming removed 6 bases at V and 5 bases at J, with 22 bases between. CDR3 DNA: TGTGCCAGCAGCTTCCCGGGAGAGCTGTGGGGGGAGACCCAGTACTTC. It is translated as CASSFPGELWGETQYF.

This clone was recorded many times. The rearrangement links TRBV28 to TRBJ2-7, with D possibly being TRBD1 (6 bases). The CDR3 contains 13 residues. CDR1 and CDR2 from the germline V gene are MDHEN and SYDVKM. The germline V and J ends were trimmed by 7 bases and 2 bases, with 12 bases remaining between them. For the CDR3, the DNA is TGTGCCAGCATCGCGACAGGTACCTACGAGCAGTACTTC. It is translated as CASIATGTYEQYF. The complete variable domain, with remaining parts taken from reference TRBV28 and TRBJ2-7, reads DVKVTQSSRYLVKRTGEKVFLECVQDMDHENMFWYRQDPGLGLRLIYFSYDVKMKEKGDIPEGYSVSREKKERFSLILESASTNQTSMYLCASIATGTYEQYFGPGTRLTVT.

About this clone: This clone may be a read error of a much larger clone one base away. The chain recombines TRBV29-1 with TRBJ2-7, with D unresolved. Between the trimmed V and J ends, which lost 5 bases and 5 bases, there was a span of 13 bases. CDR3 length: 12 amino acids. The germline gives CDR1 SQVTM, CDR2 ANQGSEA. The CDR3 DNA reads TGCAGCGTTCTCTCACAGTGCCACGAGCAGTACTTC. This translates into CSVLSQCHEQYF.

This clone was counted at least ten times. The chain couples TRBV19 to TRBJ1-2; 7 positions match TRBD1. Germline CDR1 and CDR2: LNHDA and SQIVND (reference sequence). V gave up 5 bases and J gave up 3 bases; unmatched junction bases: 3. The CDR3 is 13 amino acids. CDR3 loop: CASSEQGHYGYTF. DNA for the CDR3: TGTGCCAGTAGTGAACAGGGGCACTATGGCTACACCTTC.

This clone was found many times. The V call is TRBV20-1, the J call TRBJ2-1; TRBD2 matches 7 bases. The CDR3 totals 20 residues. Germline V gene lookup returns CDR1 DFQATT and CDR2 SNEGSKA (reference sequence). V dropped 3 bases and J dropped 0; count of bases not matched to a gene: 20. CDR3 amino acids: CSASGERGEGNIRSYNEQFF. CDR3 coding DNA: TGCAGTGCTAGTGGTGAGCGGGGCGAAGGTAACATTCGCTCCTACAATGAGCAGTTCTTC.